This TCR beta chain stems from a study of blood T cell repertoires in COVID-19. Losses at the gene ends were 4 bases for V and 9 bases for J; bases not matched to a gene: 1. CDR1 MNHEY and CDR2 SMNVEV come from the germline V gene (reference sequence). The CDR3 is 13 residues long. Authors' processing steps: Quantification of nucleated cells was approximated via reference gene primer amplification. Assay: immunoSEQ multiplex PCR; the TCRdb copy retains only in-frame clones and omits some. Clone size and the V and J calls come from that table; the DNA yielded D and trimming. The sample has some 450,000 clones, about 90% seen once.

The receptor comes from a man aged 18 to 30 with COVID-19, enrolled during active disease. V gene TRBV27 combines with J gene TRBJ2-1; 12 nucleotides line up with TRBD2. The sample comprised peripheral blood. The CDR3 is CASSSGLAGEQFF. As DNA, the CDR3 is TGTGCCAGCAGTTCGGGACTAGCGGGTGAGCAGTTCTTC.